This T cell receptor (beta chain) was sequenced during a study of follicular helper T cells after annual influenza vaccination. For the study at large: After each seasonal flu vaccination, blood came on days 0, 7 and 28. Some donors were sampled over the 2013-2014, 2014-2015 and 2015-2016 vaccinations.

Clones were read by immunoSEQ multiplex PCR, and TCRdb kept only the in-frame ones, dropping some. The sample records roughly 9,800 clones, around 80% being singletons. Time point here: 2015-2016 season, 7 days after influenza vaccination. Adults received seasonal inactivated influenza vaccine, with sorted blood CD4 subsets sequenced before and after. Donors were community-dwelling with no influenza vaccine in the prior 6 months. Trimming stripped 3 bases from V and 0 bases from J, with 12 bases between. Per germline, CDR1 SGHRS and CDR2 YFSETQ. The CDR3 is made up of 15 amino acids. The TCR comes from an adult who received the influenza vaccine. The specimen was CXCR5+ CD38- circulating T follicular helper cells from blood, collected 7 days after influenza vaccination. Subset noted: circulating Tfh, non-naive CD4+CXCR5+PD-1+ (ICOS+CD38+ or ICOS-CD38-). This rearrangement joins TRBV5-1 to TRBJ1-1; D might be TRBD1 (5 bases). Written as DNA, the CDR3 is TGCGCCAGCAGCTGGGACGGGGCTATGAACACTGAAGCTTTCTTT. It encodes CASSWDGAMNTEAFF.